This record looks at one T cell receptor beta chain sequence and its context. These data belong to a study of human T cells and chemical hapten exposure. The wider study: Yields of TCR per sample differed, chiefly owing to small differences in pooled library volume.

Individual cDNA molecules had unique molecular identifiers attached to them by the library. Per the original data handling: A per-sample median of around 100,000 TCRs was observed, with a range of roughly 20,000 to 750,000. TCRdb called the RACE reads again in MiXCR, with one record for every CDR3 protein. TCRdb assigned the V and J calls; the authors' analysis was not used. The sample records about 130,000 distinct CDR3 sequences, about 8.2% being singletons. V shed 4 bases and J shed 7 bases, with 17 bases lying between them. The CDR3 extends over 14 amino acids. Germline V gene sequence: CDR1 SGHAT, CDR2 FQNNGV. This sample's time point: healthy volunteer bleed at 2 weeks. It was from unfractionated whole blood that total RNA was extracted.

The chain couples TRBV11-2 to TRBJ2-7; tentatively, D is TRBD1 (6 bases). Sequencing input: whole blood. The origin of this receptor is a male donor in good health. Some clones in this sample may be carry-over from other donors' samples. The CDR3 DNA follows: TGTGCCAGCAGCTCTCAGAGGACAGTTAGGGAGCAGTACTTC. Protein product: CASSSQRTVREQYF.